Each of the 21 T cell receptor beta chains below was sequenced from the same sample in a study of tumor-infiltrating lymphocytes in primary liver carcinoma. Scientists recovered RNA and DNA together from around 20-30 mg of unsorted bulk tissue. A primer in the constant region served to generate TCR beta cDNA from approximately 500 ng of total RNA. Library construction for TCR beta comprised three nested multiplex PCR rounds performed with slightly modified ARM-PCR. Each of the first two PCR rounds ran nine to ten cycles with TRBV1-TRBV30 forward and C-beta reverse primers. MiXCR was run by TCRdb on the multiplex PCR reads, yielding one entry per CDR3 protein. The data show tens of thousands of distinct CDR3 sequences, around 81% seen once. The material sequenced was liver tumor tissue from sampling region 2. The subset was: tumor region T2, inferior pole. The receptors were sampled from a woman in her 30s with primary liver carcinoma and hepatitis B virus infection.

This clonotype was observed a single time. Sequence at one end of the junction differs from germline and may be a read error. The rearrangement joins TRBV11-1 to TRBJ2-7, with D unclear. This CDR3 comprises 14 residues. The V gene's germline CDR1 is SGHAT and CDR2 FQDESV (reference sequence). CDR3 protein: CASSLVMASCEQYF. The CDR3 bases are TGTGCCAGCAGCTTAGTGATGGCCTCCTGCGAGCAGTACTTC.

With respect to this clonotype: Mismatch with germline at one junction end may stem from a read error. The chain carries TRBV6-5 and TRBJ2-6; perhaps TRBD1 as D (6 bases). The CDR3 contains 17 residues. CDR1 is MNHEY and CDR2 is SVGAGI in the germline V gene. Written as DNA, the CDR3 is TGTGCCAGCAGGATGGGACATAGGGCAAGTGGGGCCAACATCCTGACTTTC. This gives the protein CASRMGHRASGANILTF.

For this clonotype: At one of its ends the junction is not consistent with the germline gene, which may arise from a read error. The chain links TRBV5-5 to TRBJ1-6, with D hard to call. Germline values: CDR1 SGHKS, CDR2 YYEKEE (reference sequence). The CDR3 has 14 residues. This chain's CDR3 is CASCLDVSCSPLHF. The CDR3 coding sequence is TGTGCCAGCTGCTTGGACGTCAGTTGTTCACCTCTCCACTTT.

A few counts support this clonotype. A much larger clonotype is one base distant, so this may be a read error. The chain carries TRBV18 and TRBJ2-1; TRBD2 matches at 7 bases. From germline, CDR1 is KGHSH and CDR2 LQKENI. The CDR3 contains 15 residues. In DNA form, the CDR3 reads TGTGTCAGCTCACCTATAGCGGGTGCCTACAATGAGCAGTTCTTC. This gives the protein CVSSPIAGAYNEQFF.

As for this clonotype: An end of the junction differs from the germline gene, which may be a read error. This rearrangement joins TRBV10-3 to TRBJ2-5; no definite D call. The CDR3 runs 15 residues. The germline CDR1 and CDR2 sequences are ENHRY and SYGVKD. CDR3 DNA sequence: TGTGCCATCTGTGAGTCGGCAACCAGACAAGAGACCAAGTACTTC. Amino acid sequence: CAICESATRQETKYF.

Note on this clonotype: Given a much more abundant clone one base away, this may be a read error. The rearrangement joins TRBV29-1 to TRBJ1-1, with D possibly TRBD1 on 5 matching bases. This CDR3 has 14 residues. CDR1 and CDR2 from the germline V gene are SQVTM and ANQGSEA. The CDR3, as DNA: TGCGGCGTTGGAGGTTTGGGCCAAAGGGGTGAAGCTTTCTTT. This encodes CGVGGLGQRGEAFF.

A note on this clonotype: The conserved phenylalanine or tryptophan normally closing the CDR3 is absent here, so this likely arose from a read error. This chain uses TRBV5-4 with TRBJ2-3, with TRBD2 matching 8 bases. This CDR3 contains 12 residues. The V gene's germline CDR1 is SGHNT and CDR2 YYREEE (reference sequence). Losses at the gene ends were 9 bases for V and 8 bases for J; bases not matched to a gene: 8. CDR3 nucleotide sequence: TGTGCCAAGAAAAGCGGGGGAGGTACGCAGTATTAT. Protein: CAKKSGGGTQYY.

This clonotype was recorded once. The CDR3 carries no conserved terminal phenylalanine or tryptophan, so it likely arises from a read error. The DNA is left out, because the CDR3 cannot be placed on it with certainty; the CDR3 is given as TCRdb lists it. The chain carries TRBV11-3 and TRBJ2-1; the D call in the table, TRBD2, was not verified against the DNA. Including both end residues, the CDR3 is 15 amino acids long. Germline V gene lookup returns CDR1 SGHNT and CDR2 YENEEA. The CDR3 sequence is CASSRLAGGGYEEFS.

On this clonotype itself: No conserved phenylalanine or tryptophan is present at the end of the CDR3, so a read error is the likely explanation. The chain couples TRBV10-3 to TRBJ2-1; no definite D call. The length of the CDR3 is 14 residues. Germline CDR1 ENHRY, CDR2 SYGVKD. CDR3 sequence (DNA): TGTGCCATCAGTAAGTCTGCTCACTACAATGAGCAGTTCTTA. Translating it yields CAISKSAHYNEQFL.

The chain carries TRBV29-1 and TRBJ2-1; no reliable D call. V gave up 7 bases and J gave up 10 bases, with 17 bases separating them. Germline V gene lookup returns CDR1 SQVTM and CDR2 ANQGSEA. The CDR3 spans 12 residues. The CDR3: CSALRHYYEQFF. Written as DNA, the CDR3 is TGCAGCGCCCTAAGGCACTACTACGAGCAGTTCTTC.

J is TRBJ2-1 and V is TRBV5-8, with TRBD1 identical over 9 bases. CDR1 SGHTS and CDR2 YDEGEE come from the germline V gene. The CDR3 contains 13 residues. CDR3 DNA sequence: TGTGTCACCAGTTTGGACAGGGGCAATGAGCAGTTCTTC. Its protein product is CVTSLDRGNEQFF.

This clonotype was detected only a few times. One end of the junction varies from germline; a read error may be responsible. This chain joins TRBV5-4 and TRBJ2-3, with 10 bases matching TRBD2. The germline V gene encodes CDR1 SGHNT and CDR2 YYREEE (reference sequence). The CDR3 length is 18 residues. Here the CDR3 reads CTSSNPVASGSRTDTQYF. In DNA form, the CDR3 reads TGTACCAGTAGTAACCCGGTGGCTAGCGGGAGTCGGACAGATACGCAGTATTTT.

Concerning this clonotype itself: A read error may account for a junction end that differs from germline. V gene TRBV4-3 combines with J gene TRBJ2-1; D gene unclear. Germline V gene data show CDR1 as LGHNA and CDR2 as YSLEER. CDR3 length: 14 residues. The CDR3 protein is CAGSHTELINEQFF. CDR3 DNA: TGCGCCGGCAGCCACACAGAGTTGATCAATGAACAGTTCTTC.

Concerning this clonotype: At one of its ends the junction is not consistent with the germline gene, which may arise from a read error. The chain is built from TRBV11-2 and TRBJ2-3; D is unresolved. The CDR3 has 15 residues. Germline V CDR1 and CDR2: SGHAT, FQNNGV. CDR3 bases: TGTGCCTGCAGCTTAGTAACGAGAAGATCAGATACGCAGTATTTT. It is translated as CACSLVTRRSDTQYF.

This clonotype was observed once. The conserved phenylalanine or tryptophan normally closing the CDR3 is absent here, so this likely arose from a read error. The rearrangement joins TRBV11-2 to TRBJ2-5; D is ambiguous. CDR1 SGHAT and CDR2 FQNNGV come from the germline V gene. The V and J ends lost 9 bases and 4 bases respectively, with 15 bases between them. CDR3 length equals 13 residues. As DNA, the CDR3 is TGTGCCAGTAGCCCTAGGCAGATAGAGACCCAGTACTTA. Translation gives CASSPRQIETQYL.

This clonotype was seen only a few times. The chain couples TRBV7-9 to TRBJ1-2; the match to TRBD1 covers 8 bases. The CDR3 is 15 amino acids. Per the germline V gene, CDR1 is SEHNR and CDR2 is FQNEAQ (reference sequence). Trimming at V came to 4 bases and at J to 8 bases, leaving 12 bases not matched to a gene. The CDR3, as DNA: TGTGCCAGCAGCTGTGACCTGGACAGGGCTGGAGGCTACACCTTC. Its translation: CASSCDLDRAGGYTF.

Details on this clonotype: One end of the junction fails to match germline, which may point to a read error. This chain links TRBV10-3 with TRBJ1-3; D gene ambiguous. From germline, CDR1 is ENHRY and CDR2 SYGVKD. The CDR3 consists of 14 residues. CDR3 loop: CTISESISGNTIYF. CDR3 DNA sequence: TGTACCATCAGTGAGTCAATTTCTGGAAACACCATATATTTC.

Worth noting for this clonotype: The CDR3 does not end in the conserved phenylalanine or tryptophan, so this is likely a read error. The rearrangement joins TRBV6-1 to TRBJ2-7, with unresolved D. Trimming left V 2 bases short and J 3 bases short, with 8 bases between. In germline, CDR1 is MNHNS, CDR2 SASEGT. The CDR3 loop spans 13 amino acids. CDR3 loop: CASSERVFYEQYY. The DNA for the CDR3 is TGTGCCAGCAGTGAAAGGGTTTTCTACGAGCAGTACTAC.

With respect to this clonotype: The junction does not match germline at one end; this may be a read error. The chain couples TRBV12-3 or TRBV12-4 to TRBJ1-5, with D tentatively TRBD1 (6 bases). The length of the CDR3 is 14 residues. CDR3 in amino acids: CASSPTGFTQPQRF. The DNA of the CDR3 is TGTGCCAGCAGCCCAACAGGGTTTACTCAGCCGCAGCGATTT.

On this clonotype: One end of the junction fails to match germline, which may point to a read error. The rearrangement joins TRBV11-3 to TRBJ2-1, with 7 bases aligning to TRBD2. The length of the CDR3 is 16 residues. Germline loops: CDR1 SGHNT, CDR2 YENEEA. DNA of the CDR3: TGTGCCAGTAGCTTCCTAGCGGATATACCCTACAATGAGCAATTCTTC. Protein product: CASSFLADIPYNEQFF.

As regards this clonotype: One end of the junction is discordant with germline, which a read error may explain. The rearrangement joins TRBV6-6 to TRBJ2-7, with a weak D call TRBD2 (6 bases). This CDR3 region has 13 residues. Germline-derived CDR1 and CDR2 are MNHNY and SVGAGI (reference sequence). This CDR3 reads CASRPGGTYKQYF. The CDR3 DNA reads as TGTGCCAGTAGGCCAGGAGGGACCTACAAGCAGTACTTC.